This T cell receptor beta chain came from a study of blood T cell repertoires in COVID-19 (dated by TCRdb to about 2020). Context from the whole study: Samples covering the acute and convalescent phases of COVID-19 were provided by collaborators in the United States, Italy and Spain. The material from the prospective study consisted of cDNA or gDNA derived from T cells, B-cell-depleted T cells, or PBMCs. A de-identified subject ID, COVID-19 status, age in years and sex were almost always included in the sample metadata. The dataset comprised deeply sampled blood TCRbeta repertoires from subjects exposed to, actively infected with, or recovered from COVID-19. The repertoires were released in a freely available public database meant as a resource for research on the immune response to SARS-CoV-2. The samples were drawn from the first 160 participants of the ongoing ImmuneRACE study and from 950 to 1,500 subjects provided by 6 global collaborators. HLA class I and class II types, where available, came from metadata supplied by the sample provider rather than from assay-based typing. Broader findings and caveats from the paper: Clinical and demographic metadata were provided uncurated, with the amount varying by source and participant.

The collaborating institutions used their own protocols to collect whole blood in K2EDTA tubes. For TCRbeta analysis, collaborators shipped samples as frozen whole blood, isolated PBMCs, or DNA extracted from either of those sample types. V and J lose 5 bases and 6 bases, and a span of 13 bases separates them. From its cysteine to its phenylalanine, the CDR3 spans 13 amino acids. This entry keeps only the CDR3 DNA: 39 bases, framed from base 1. CDR1 and CDR2, looked up from the germline V gene (reference sequence), are LNHDA and SQIVND. The immunoSEQ Assay, a bias-controlled multiplex PCR, was used to amplify TCRbeta CDR3 regions from genomic DNA. The original pipeline was this. Within the assay, amplification of reference gene primers was used to estimate how many nucleated cells each sample contained. To quantify the absolute abundance of each unique TCRbeta CDR3 rearrangement, sequence reads were collapsed and filtered. For each sample, productive Simpson clonality was calculated by taking the square root of Simpson's diversity index across productive rearrangements. The source is immuneACCESS, and TCRdb retained only in-frame sequences with V and J called. Part of the clones is not carried over; for the studies checked, unresolved V genes explain less than half of this, and the remainder is unexplained. V, J and clone size reflect that table, while D and trimming were determined from the DNA. In this sample the table shows roughly 230,000 clones, roughly 81% of which occur a single time. Jointly, the top ten make up 4% of the sample.

To note about this clone: This clone's antigen is unknown. Base-call qualities are not available, and no considerably larger clone is one nucleotide away.

Here the chain combines TRBV19 and TRBJ2-5; D gene: possibly TRBD1, on 6 matching bases. The sequenced sample was peripheral blood. This TCR was sampled from a man aged 50 to 59 with acute or convalescent COVID-19. CDR3 region: CASSPGQLKTQYF. The bases read TGTGCCAGTAGTCCCGGACAGCTAAAGACCCAGTACTTC.